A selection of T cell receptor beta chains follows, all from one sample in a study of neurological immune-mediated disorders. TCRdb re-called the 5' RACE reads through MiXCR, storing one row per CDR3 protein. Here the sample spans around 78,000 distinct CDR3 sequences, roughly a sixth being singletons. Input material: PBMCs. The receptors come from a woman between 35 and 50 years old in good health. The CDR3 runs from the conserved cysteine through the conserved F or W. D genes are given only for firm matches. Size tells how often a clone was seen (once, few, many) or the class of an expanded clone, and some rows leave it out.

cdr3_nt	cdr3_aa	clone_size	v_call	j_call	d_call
TGCAGTGCGTCCGGGCTCGGCAATGAGCAGTTCTTC	CSASGLGNEQFF	many	TRBV20-1	TRBJ2-1	.
TGCGCCAGCAGCCAAAGCACCGAACCGGGAAACACCATATATTTT	CASSQSTEPGNTIYF	.	TRBV4-3	TRBJ1-3	.
TGTGCCAGCAGCTTAAAAGGGGGGACTGAAGCTTTCTTT	CASSLKGGTEAFF	many	TRBV7-2	TRBJ1-1	.
TGTGCCAGCAGTTGGGGCAGAAACACCGGGGAGCTGTTTTTT	CASSWGRNTGELFF	many	TRBV27	TRBJ2-2	.
TGTGCCAGCAACCTAAACGGGGGCAATCAGCCCCAGCATTTT	CASNLNGGNQPQHF	.	TRBV12-3/TRBV12-4	TRBJ1-5	.
TGTGCCAGCAGCTTAGCGCGCGGGGACGGGGAGCTGTTTTTT	CASSLARGDGELFF	many	TRBV7-8	TRBJ2-2	.
TGTGCCAGCAGCTTAGGGTTCGACGGCTACACCTTC	CASSLGFDGYTF	many	TRBV7-2	TRBJ1-2	.
TGTGCCACCAGTGATGCCAAGACTAGCGACCACAATGAGCAGTTCTTC	CATSDAKTSDHNEQFF	.	TRBV24-1	TRBJ2-1	TRBD2
TGTGCCATCTTTGGGGGCGGGGGGACGATGGCAGAGACCCAGTACTTC	CAIFGGGGTMAETQYF	many	TRBV10-3	TRBJ2-5	TRBD2
TGCAGTGCTAGCGTGAGCATTTATCGTTTGTTCTTC	CSASVSIYRLFF	many	TRBV20-1	TRBJ2-1	.
TGTGCCAGCAGTTACGAGCCGGGGGACAGGGGCGTCCAGGAACCCCAGCATTTT	CASSYEPGDRGVQEPQHF	many	TRBV6-6	TRBJ1-5	TRBD1
TGTGCCATCAGCCCTGAGGGGGCATCTTATGGCTACACCTTC	CAISPEGASYGYTF	many	TRBV10-3	TRBJ1-2	TRBD1
TGTGCCAGCCTTGAGGATTCGAACACCGGGGAGCTGTTTTTT	CASLEDSNTGELFF	many	TRBV2	TRBJ2-2	.
TGTGCCAGCAGCGCCACACAAACAGGGGTTCAGCCCCAGCATTTT	CASSATQTGVQPQHF	medium-sized	TRBV5-6	TRBJ1-5	TRBD1
TGTGCCAGCAGCTTAGGAGTTAGCGGGGTTGAAGAGACCCAGTACTTC	CASSLGVSGVEETQYF	.	TRBV7-7	TRBJ2-5	TRBD2
TGCAGTGCTCCACTTCGGACAGGTGCTTTTGGCTACACCTTC	CSAPLRTGAFGYTF	many	TRBV20-1	TRBJ1-2	TRBD1
TGTGCCAGCAGTTTAGCCGGGACTAGCGGGGGAAGGGAGACCCAGTACTTC	CASSLAGTSGGRETQYF	many	TRBV28	TRBJ2-5	TRBD2
TGTGCCAGCAGGGGACTAGCGTCTCGTGATGAGCAGTTCTTC	CASRGLASRDEQFF	.	TRBV11-2	TRBJ2-1	TRBD2